The 24 T cell receptor beta chains in this list originate from one sample, sequenced in a study of Tregs in tolerant kidney transplant recipients. Sequenced by immunoSEQ multiplex PCR; TCRdb stores in-frame clones only, minus some. The repertoire holds 100,000 to 130,000 clones, roughly 89% seen once, with around 0.35% in the top ten. The sample consisted of CD4+ T cells from blood, taken before the transplant. The receptor set was obtained from a human donor who received a combined kidney and bone marrow transplant.

This chain joins TRBV2 and TRBJ2-2, with D perhaps matching TRBD1 (6 bases). The CDR3 is made up of 15 amino acids. Germline lookup yields CDR1 SNHLY and CDR2 FYNNEI. V lost 6 bases, J lost 4 bases, and 15 bases lay in between. CDR3 bases: TGTGCCAGCAGGGCGACAGGAAGCCTCACCGGGGAGCTGTTTTTT. It is translated as CASRATGSLTGELFF.

V gene TRBV28 combines with J gene TRBJ2-5, with D perhaps matching TRBD2 (7 bases). Trimming removed 3 bases from V and 2 bases from J, with 13 bases in between. The germline gives CDR1 MDHEN, CDR2 SYDVKM. CDR3 length: 15 residues. CDR3 in DNA: TGTGCCAGCAGTTTTCTGAGGGGGGGACAAGAGACCCAGTACTTC. Protein sequence: CASSFLRGGQETQYF.

V usage is TRBV11-2 and J usage is TRBJ1-2; possibly TRBD1 for D (5 bases). The CDR3 is 13 amino acids. The germline CDR1 and CDR2 sequences are SGHAT and FQNNGV. Trimming removed 1 base from V and 7 bases from J, with 10 bases in between. The CDR3 protein is CASSLGPQGGYTF. CDR3 coding DNA: TGTGCCAGCAGCTTAGGTCCCCAGGGTGGCTACACCTTC.

This rearrangement joins TRBV7-2 to TRBJ1-1, with unresolved D. Between the trimmed V and J ends, which lost 6 bases and 0 bases, there was a span of 5 bases. This CDR3 region has 12 residues. Germline V gene lookup returns CDR1 SGHTA and CDR2 FQGNSA. In DNA, the CDR3 is TGTGCCAGCAGGGAGCTGAACACTGAAGCTTTCTTT. Translation: CASRELNTEAFF. Full variable domain (rest looked up from reference TRBV7-2 and TRBJ1-1): GAGVSQSPSNKVTEKGKDVELRCDPISGHTALYWYRQSLGQGLEFLIYFQGNSAPDKSGLPSDRFSAERTGGSVSTLTIQRTQQEDSAVYLCASRELNTEAFFGQGTRLTVV.

V usage is TRBV2 and J usage is TRBJ1-4; D perhaps matches TRBD1 (5 bases). V gave up 1 base and J gave up 8 bases, with 8 bases separating them. This CDR3 contains 13 residues. Germline values: CDR1 SNHLY, CDR2 FYNNEI. The CDR3 reads CASSEVGREKLFF. The CDR3 DNA sequence: TGTGCCAGCAGTGAAGTGGGGCGGGAAAAACTGTTTTTT. The full variable domain, rest sourced from reference TRBV2 and TRBJ1-4, is EPEVTQTPSHQVTQMGQEVILRCVPISNHLYFYWYRQILGQKVEFLVSFYNNEISEKSEIFDDQFSVERPDGSNFTLKIRSTKLEDSAMYFCASSEVGREKLFFGSGTQLSVL.

The chain recombines TRBV7-2 with TRBJ2-7; possibly TRBD2 for D (6 bases). Germline V gene lookup returns CDR1 SGHTA and CDR2 FQGNSA. The CDR3 consists of 16 residues. V was pared by 2 bases and J by 5 bases, with 19 bases between. DNA of the CDR3: TGTGCCAGCAGCTTACCAACCCTTTTACCGGGGGACGAGCAGTACTTC. Protein: CASSLPTLLPGDEQYF.

The chain recombines TRBV9 with TRBJ1-4; 7 bases fit TRBD1. This CDR3 region has 15 residues. Trimming took 2 bases from V and 0 from J; bases not matched to a gene: 1. Germline V lookup: CDR1 SGDLS, CDR2 YYNGEE. CDR3 region: CASSVTGTTNEKLFF. The CDR3 nucleotides are TGTGCCAGCAGCGTGACAGGGACAACTAATGAAAAACTGTTTTTT.

This clone appeared once. V is TRBV4-2 and J is TRBJ2-7; TRBD2 matches at 10 bases. Germline CDR1 LGHNA, CDR2 YNFKEQ. There are 14 residues in the CDR3. V lost 4 bases, J lost 0 bases, and 0 bases stayed unmatched. The CDR3 sequence: CASSPSGSSYEQYF. In DNA, the CDR3 is TGTGCCAGCAGCCCTAGCGGGAGCTCCTACGAGCAGTACTTC.

The chain joins TRBV9 to TRBJ1-2, with 9 bases identical to TRBD1. Per germline, CDR1 SGDLS and CDR2 YYNGEE. The CDR3 runs 17 residues. The V segment lost 3 bases and the J segment 2 bases; nucleotides outside the gene matches: 11. CDR3 region: CASSANAPGQGNYGYTF. As DNA, the CDR3 is TGTGCCAGCAGCGCCAACGCACCGGGACAGGGAAACTATGGCTACACCTTC.

V gene TRBV11-3 combines with J gene TRBJ1-5; the match to TRBD1 covers 10 bases. Looked up from germline, CDR1 is SGHNT and CDR2 is YENEEA. After removal of 1 base from V and 5 bases from J, the junction contained 11 bases not matched to a gene. The length of the CDR3 is 18 residues. The CDR3 is CASSLVGTGVEVDQPQHF. The CDR3 DNA is TGTGCCAGCAGCTTAGTCGGGACAGGGGTCGAGGTCGATCAGCCCCAGCATTTT.

The V gene is TRBV4-1, the J gene TRBJ1-3; D gene ambiguous. The CDR3 runs to 16 residues. Trimming took 1 base from V and 0 from J, leaving 10 bases between them. The germline gives CDR1 MGHRA, CDR2 YSYEKL. The CDR3 coding sequence is TGCGCCAGCAGCCAAGTTGAGAGGAGCTCTGGAAACACCATATATTTT. Residues: CASSQVERSSGNTIYF.

The chain uses TRBV19 and TRBJ1-2; 7 positions match TRBD1. After removal of 6 bases from V and 3 bases from J, the junction contained 7 bases not matched to a gene. Germline values: CDR1 LNHDA, CDR2 SQIVND (reference sequence). The length of the CDR3 is 14 residues. CDR3 bases: TGTGCCAGTAGGACGACAGGGCATTACTATGGCTACACCTTC. Encoded protein: CASRTTGHYYGYTF.

The chain has TRBV9 and TRBJ1-5; a possible D gene is TRBD1 (6 bases). V shed 3 bases and J shed 7 bases, with 11 bases lying between them. Germline values: CDR1 SGDLS, CDR2 YYNGEE. The CDR3 contains 13 residues. CDR3 in amino acids: CASSGGLGQPQHF. The DNA for the CDR3 is TGTGCCAGCAGCGGGGGGCTGGGGCAGCCCCAGCATTTT.

This rearrangement joins TRBV28 to TRBJ1-2; D perhaps matches TRBD1 (5 bases). The ends were cut back, 7 bases at V and 4 bases at J, with 19 bases in the middle. CDR1 MDHEN and CDR2 SYDVKM come from the germline V gene. This CDR3 is 15 amino acids long. CDR3 DNA sequence: TGTGCCAGCACCCACGAAGGGTTAGGGGTCTATGGCTACACCTTC. Translation: CASTHEGLGVYGYTF.

This clone was found once. The chain couples TRBV7-9 to TRBJ1-2, with 9 bases identical to TRBD1. The germline gives CDR1 SEHNR, CDR2 FQNEAQ (reference sequence). V gave up 5 bases and J gave up 7 bases; unmatched junction bases: 8. The CDR3 has 14 amino acids. CDR3 sequence: CASSARTGAGGYTF. The DNA of the CDR3 is TGTGCCAGCAGCGCCCGGACAGGGGCGGGTGGCTACACCTTC.

The chain links TRBV10-3 to TRBJ1-2; D not certain. Trimming removed 10 bases at V and 3 bases at J, with 12 bases between. The CDR3 extends over 12 amino acids. Germline CDR1 and CDR2: ENHRY and SYGVKD. The CDR3 DNA reads TGTGCCAACCGGAGGGAGGACTATGGCTACACCTTC. Protein sequence: CANRREDYGYTF.

This clone has only a few counts. The chain employs TRBV28 and TRBJ2-3; 7 bases fit TRBD1. The V gene end was trimmed by 3 bases and the J gene end by 6 bases; junction bases not matched to a gene: 6. Germline values: CDR1 MDHEN, CDR2 SYDVKM. CDR3 length: 14 amino acids. CDR3 region: CASSFTGAGDTQYF. CDR3 in DNA: TGTGCCAGCAGTTTCACAGGGGCAGGGGATACGCAGTATTTT. Supplemented by reference TRBV28 and TRBJ2-3, the full variable domain reads DVKVTQSSRYLVKRTGEKVFLECVQDMDHENMFWYRQDPGLGLRLIYFSYDVKMKEKGDIPEGYSVSREKKERFSLILESASTNQTSMYLCASSFTGAGDTQYFGPGTRLTVL.

In DNA, the CDR3 is TGCGCCAGCAGCTTACTACAACAGGGCGTACTGTTTTTT. It yields the protein CASSLLQQGVLFF. V usage is TRBV5-1 and J usage is TRBJ1-4; perhaps TRBD1 as D (6 bases). The V end lost 2 bases, the J end lost 13 bases, and 15 bases lay between the germline ends. Per germline, CDR1 SGHRS and CDR2 YFSETQ. There are 13 residues in the CDR3.

The genes are TRBV18 and TRBJ2-2, with TRBD2 matching 12 bases. This CDR3 region has 18 residues. Germline CDR1 reads KGHSH; CDR2 reads LQKENI. V lost 1 base to trimming and J lost 6 bases; unmatched junction nucleotides: 9. DNA for the CDR3: TGTGCCAGCTCACCACTCACTGCGGCTAGCGGGAGGGCCGGGGAGCTGTTTTTT. It codes for CASSPLTAASGRAGELFF.

V gene TRBV5-1 combines with J gene TRBJ1-1, with TRBD1 as a possible D gene (5 bases). Germline V gene data show CDR1 as SGHRS and CDR2 as YFSETQ. This CDR3 spans 15 amino acids. Trimming left V 0 bases short and J 1 base short, with 10 bases between. Here the CDR3 DNA reads TGCGCCAGCAGCTTGGATGGAGACAGGAACACTGAAGCTTTCTTT. Its protein product is CASSLDGDRNTEAFF. Looking up the rest from reference TRBV5-1 and TRBJ1-1 gives the full variable domain: KAGVTQTPRYLIKTRGQQVTLSCSPISGHRSVSWYQQTPGQGLQFLFEYFSETQRNKGNFPGRFSGRQFSNSRSEMNVSTLELGDSALYLCASSLDGDRNTEAFFGQGTRLTVV.

V gene TRBV20-1 combines with J gene TRBJ2-3, with D perhaps matching TRBD2 (5 bases). From germline, CDR1 is DFQATT and CDR2 SNEGSKA (reference sequence). The CDR3 contains 10 residues. This CDR3 is CMPGMDTQYF. In nucleotides, the CDR3 is TGCATGCCGGGGATGGATACGCAGTATTTT.

The V and J genes are TRBV4-3 and TRBJ1-1; 10 bases agree with TRBD1. Germline V gene lookup returns CDR1 LGHNA and CDR2 YSLEER. The CDR3 covers 16 residues. V shed 6 bases, J shed 3 bases, and the junction held 10 bases outside the gene matches. CDR3 sequence (DNA): TGCGCCAGCAGGGGGGGGACAGGGGCGGGCTACACTGAAGCTTTCTTT. It encodes CASRGGTGAGYTEAFF.

J is TRBJ2-3 and V is TRBV7-9; TRBD2 matches 7 bases. Per germline, CDR1 SEHNR and CDR2 FQNEAQ (reference sequence). The CDR3 covers 14 residues. The ends lost 0 bases at V and 6 bases at J; junction bases unmatched: 3. DNA for the CDR3: TGTGCCAGCAGCTTAGCGGGAGGGACCGATACGCAGTATTTT. It yields the protein CASSLAGGTDTQYF.

In DNA, the CDR3 is TGTGCCTGGAGTGTCGGCATCCTTAGGGGAATGAACACTGAAGCTTTCTTT. Protein: CAWSVGILRGMNTEAFF. The chain joins TRBV30 to TRBJ1-1; weak D call: TRBD1 (5 bases). This CDR3 has 17 amino acids. V was shortened by 0 bases and J by 0 bases, with 17 bases between the two germline ends. Per the germline V gene, CDR1 is GTSNPN and CDR2 is SVGIG (reference sequence). The full variable domain, its missing parts supplied by reference TRBV30 and TRBJ1-1, is SQTIHQWPATLVQPVGSPLSLECTVEGTSNPNLYWYRQAAGRGLQLLFYSVGIGQISSEVPQNLSASRPQDRQFILSSKKLLLSDSGFYLCAWSVGILRGMNTEAFFGQGTRLTVV.